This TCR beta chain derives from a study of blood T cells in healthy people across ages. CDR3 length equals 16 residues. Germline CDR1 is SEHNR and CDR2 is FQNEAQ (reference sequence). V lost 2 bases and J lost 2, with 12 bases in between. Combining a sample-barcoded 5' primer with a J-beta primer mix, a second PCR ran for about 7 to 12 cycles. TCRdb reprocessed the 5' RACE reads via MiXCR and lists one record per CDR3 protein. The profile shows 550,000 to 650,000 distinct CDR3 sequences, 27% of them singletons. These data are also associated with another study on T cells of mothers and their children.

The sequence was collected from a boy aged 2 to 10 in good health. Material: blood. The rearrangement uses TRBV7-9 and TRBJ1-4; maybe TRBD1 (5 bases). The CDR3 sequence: CASSLFRDWTNEKLFF. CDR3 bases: TGTGCCAGCAGCTTATTCAGGGATTGGACTAATGAAAAACTGTTTTTT.